The clone carrying this T cell receptor beta chain was counted only a few times. What it recognizes is unknown. The sample belongs to a study of early T cells in non-severe SARS-CoV-2 infection. The wider study: Whole-blood bulk RNA, unsorted, was sequenced, and chains were unpaired.

The protocol attached unique molecular identifiers to individual cDNA molecules. TCRdb itself ran the 5' RACE reads through MiXCR, one entry per CDR3 protein. The sample yields tens of thousands of distinct CDR3 sequences, approximately 9.3% seen once. CDR3 length: 15 amino acids. Trimming removed 1 base from V and 4 bases from J; junction bases left unmatched: 4. CDR1 and CDR2 (germline): LGHDT, YNNKEL (reference sequence). General observations from the study: Matching against VDJdb likely underestimated virus-specific expansions, favoring anti-spike CD8.

The chain carries TRBV3-1 and TRBJ2-1; 7 bases match TRBD1. What was sequenced was whole blood. The origin of this receptor is an adult who was a healthcare worker with PCR-confirmed SARS-CoV-2 infection or an uninfected control (not recorded which). The DNA of the CDR3 is TGTGCCAGCAGCCAAGCAGGGGGATCGTACAATGAGCAGTTCTTC. Translation: CASSQAGGSYNEQFF.